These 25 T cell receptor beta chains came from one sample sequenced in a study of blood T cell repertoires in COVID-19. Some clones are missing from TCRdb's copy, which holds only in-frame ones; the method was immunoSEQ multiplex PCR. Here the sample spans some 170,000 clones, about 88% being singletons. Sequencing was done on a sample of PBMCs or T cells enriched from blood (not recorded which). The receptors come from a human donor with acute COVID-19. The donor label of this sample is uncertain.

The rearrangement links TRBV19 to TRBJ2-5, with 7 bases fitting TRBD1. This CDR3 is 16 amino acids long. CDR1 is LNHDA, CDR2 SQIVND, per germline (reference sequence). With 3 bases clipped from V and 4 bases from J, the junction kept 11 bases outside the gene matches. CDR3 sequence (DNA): TGTGCCAGTAGTATTTCGGGACAGAATGTTGGAGAGACCCAGTACTTC. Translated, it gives CASSISGQNVGETQYF.

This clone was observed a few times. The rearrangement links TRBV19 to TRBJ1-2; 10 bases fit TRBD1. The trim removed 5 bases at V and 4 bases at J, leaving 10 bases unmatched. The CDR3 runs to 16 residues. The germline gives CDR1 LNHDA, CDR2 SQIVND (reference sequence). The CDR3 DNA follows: TGTGCCAGTAGTCCCTGGCGGGGACAGGGGTCCTATGGCTACACCTTC. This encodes CASSPWRGQGSYGYTF.

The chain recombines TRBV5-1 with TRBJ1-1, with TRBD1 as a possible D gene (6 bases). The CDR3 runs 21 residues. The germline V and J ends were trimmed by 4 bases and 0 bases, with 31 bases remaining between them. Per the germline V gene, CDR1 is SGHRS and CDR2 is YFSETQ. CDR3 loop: CASSLQGSVGAGFPVNTEAFF. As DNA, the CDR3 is TGCGCCAGCAGCCTACAGGGATCAGTAGGTGCTGGGTTCCCAGTGAACACTGAAGCTTTCTTT. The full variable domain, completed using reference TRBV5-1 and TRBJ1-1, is KAGVTQTPRYLIKTRGQQVTLSCSPISGHRSVSWYQQTPGQGLQFLFEYFSETQRNKGNFPGRFSGRQFSNSRSEMNVSTLELGDSALYLCASSLQGSVGAGFPVNTEAFFGQGTRLTVV.

CDR3 sequence: CASSIGTGVNTEAFF. The CDR3 DNA reads as TGTGCCAGTAGTATAGGAACAGGAGTGAACACTGAAGCTTTCTTT. The chain joins TRBV19 to TRBJ1-1, with D perhaps matching TRBD1 (5 bases). This CDR3 comprises 15 residues. Trimming stripped 1 base from V and 0 bases from J, with 9 bases between. Germline CDR1 reads LNHDA; CDR2 reads SQIVND (reference sequence).

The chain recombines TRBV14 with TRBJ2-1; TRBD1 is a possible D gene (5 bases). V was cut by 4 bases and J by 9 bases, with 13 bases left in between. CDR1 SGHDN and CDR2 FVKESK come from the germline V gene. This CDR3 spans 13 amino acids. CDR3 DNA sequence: TGTGCCAGCAGCCGTGGCAGGGCTAGTGAGCAGTTCTTC. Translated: CASSRGRASEQFF. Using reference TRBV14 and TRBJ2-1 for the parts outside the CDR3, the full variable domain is EAGVTQFPSHSVIEKGQTVTLRCDPISGHDNLYWYRRVMGKEIKFLLHFVKESKQDESGMPNNRFLAERTGGTYSTLKVQPAELEDSGVYFCASSRGRASEQFFGPGTRLTVL.

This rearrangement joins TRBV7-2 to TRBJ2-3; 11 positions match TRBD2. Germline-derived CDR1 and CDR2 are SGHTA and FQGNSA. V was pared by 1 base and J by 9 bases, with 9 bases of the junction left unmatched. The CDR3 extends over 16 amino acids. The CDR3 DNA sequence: TGTGCCAGCAGCTTAGTCGCTAGCGGGGGGCCCGGGACGCAGTATTTT. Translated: CASSLVASGGPGTQYF.

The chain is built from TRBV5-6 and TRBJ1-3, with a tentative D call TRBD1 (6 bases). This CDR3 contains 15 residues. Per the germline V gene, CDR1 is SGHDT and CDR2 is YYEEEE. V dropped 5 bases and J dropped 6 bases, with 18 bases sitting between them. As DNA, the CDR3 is TGTGCCAGCAGGGATGGGGGCACCTTGGAAAACACCATATATTTT. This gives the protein CASRDGGTLENTIYF.

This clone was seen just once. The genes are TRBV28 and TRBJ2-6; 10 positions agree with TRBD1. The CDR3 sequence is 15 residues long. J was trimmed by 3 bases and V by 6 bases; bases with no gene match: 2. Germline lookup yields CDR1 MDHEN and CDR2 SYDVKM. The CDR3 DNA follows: TGTGCCAGCAGGGGGACAGGGGTTGGGGCCAACGTCCTGACTTTC. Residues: CASRGTGVGANVLTF. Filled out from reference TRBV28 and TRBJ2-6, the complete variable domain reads DVKVTQSSRYLVKRTGEKVFLECVQDMDHENMFWYRQDPGLGLRLIYFSYDVKMKEKGDIPEGYSVSREKKERFSLILESASTNQTSMYLCASRGTGVGANVLTFGAGSRLTVL.

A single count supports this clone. The CDR3 nucleotides read TGTGCCAGCTCACCGTTGGGACAGGGAATCTCTGGAAACACCATATATTTT. This codes for CASSPLGQGISGNTIYF. J is TRBJ1-3 and V is TRBV18, with 9 positions matching TRBD1. In germline, CDR1 is KGHSH, CDR2 LQKENI. The V and J ends lost 3 bases and 0 bases, in that order; junction bases with no gene match: 6. This CDR3 is built from 17 residues.

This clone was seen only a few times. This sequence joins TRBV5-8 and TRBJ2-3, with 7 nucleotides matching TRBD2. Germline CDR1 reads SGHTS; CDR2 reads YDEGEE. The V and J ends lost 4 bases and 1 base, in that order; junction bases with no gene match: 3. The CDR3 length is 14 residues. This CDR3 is CASSARGGTDTQYF. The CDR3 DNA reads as TGTGCCAGCAGCGCCCGGGGGGGCACAGATACGCAGTATTTT.

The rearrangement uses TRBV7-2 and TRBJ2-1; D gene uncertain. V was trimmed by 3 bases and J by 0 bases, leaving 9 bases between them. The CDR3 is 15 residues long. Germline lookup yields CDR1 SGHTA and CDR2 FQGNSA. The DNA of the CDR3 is TGTGCCAGCAGCTTCGACATGAGCTCCTACAATGAGCAGTTCTTC. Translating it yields CASSFDMSSYNEQFF.

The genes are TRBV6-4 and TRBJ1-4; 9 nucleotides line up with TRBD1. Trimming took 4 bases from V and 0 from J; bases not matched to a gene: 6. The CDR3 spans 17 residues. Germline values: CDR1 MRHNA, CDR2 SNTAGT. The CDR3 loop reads CASSVRDRDATNEKLFF. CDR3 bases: TGTGCCAGCAGTGTAAGGGACAGGGATGCAACTAATGAAAAACTGTTTTTT.

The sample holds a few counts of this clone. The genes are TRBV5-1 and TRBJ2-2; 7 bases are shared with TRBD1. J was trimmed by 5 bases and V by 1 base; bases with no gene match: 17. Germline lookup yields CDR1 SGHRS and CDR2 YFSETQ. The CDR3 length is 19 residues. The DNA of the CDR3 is TGCGCCAGCAGCTTGAGGGGGATGCAGAGACAGGGATATACCGGGGAGCTGTTTTTT. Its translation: CASSLRGMQRQGYTGELFF.

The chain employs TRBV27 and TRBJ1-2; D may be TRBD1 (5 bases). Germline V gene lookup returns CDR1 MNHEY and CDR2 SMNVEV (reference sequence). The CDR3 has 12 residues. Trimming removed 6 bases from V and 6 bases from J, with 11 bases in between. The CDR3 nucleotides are TGTGCCAGCAGGCAGGGTCTACATGGCTACACCTTC. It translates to CASRQGLHGYTF.

As DNA, the CDR3 is TGTGCCAGCAGCCACCGAATAAGCCCCTACGAGCAGTACTTC. Residues: CASSHRISPYEQYF. The chain links TRBV7-9 to TRBJ2-7; the D is unclear. Germline V gene lookup returns CDR1 SEHNR and CDR2 FQNEAQ (reference sequence). The germline V and J ends were trimmed by 5 bases and 2 bases, with 13 bases remaining between them. The CDR3 loop spans 14 amino acids. The whole variable domain, filled in from reference TRBV7-9 and TRBJ2-7, reads DTGVSQNPRHKITKRGQNVTFRCDPISEHNRLYWYRQTLGQGPEFLTYFQNEAQLEKSRLLSDRFSAERPKGSFSTLEIQRTEQGDSAMYLCASSHRISPYEQYFGPGTRLTVT.

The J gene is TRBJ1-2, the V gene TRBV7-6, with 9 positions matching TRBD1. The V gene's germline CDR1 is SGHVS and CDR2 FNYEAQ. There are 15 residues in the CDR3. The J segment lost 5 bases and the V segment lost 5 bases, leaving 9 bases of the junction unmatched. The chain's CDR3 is CASSRGTGRGYGYTF. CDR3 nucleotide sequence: TGTGCCAGCAGCCGAGGGACAGGGAGAGGTTATGGCTACACCTTC.

In DNA, the CDR3 is TGTGCCAGCAGTCCCTGGACAGGGGGTAATTCACCCCTCCACTTT. Its protein is CASSPWTGGNSPLHF. The rearrangement uses TRBV27 and TRBJ1-6; 10 bases match TRBD1. This CDR3 has 15 residues. Trimming cost V 5 bases and J 6 bases; bases outside gene matches: 4. Germline V CDR1 and CDR2: MNHEY, SMNVEV (reference sequence).

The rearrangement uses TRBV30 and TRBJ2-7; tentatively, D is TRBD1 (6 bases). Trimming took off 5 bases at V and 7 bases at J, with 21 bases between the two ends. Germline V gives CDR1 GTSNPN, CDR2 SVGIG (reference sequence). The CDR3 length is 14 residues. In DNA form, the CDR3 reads TGTGCCTGGGCCCAGGACAGCTTACGTAAAGAGCAGTACTTC. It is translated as CAWAQDSLRKEQYF.

For the CDR3, the DNA is TGTGCCTGGAGGTTTAGGGGGCGGGATGGCTACACCTTC. Translated, it gives CAWRFRGRDGYTF. The J gene is TRBJ1-2, the V gene TRBV30, with TRBD1 identical over 7 bases. CDR1 GTSNPN and CDR2 SVGIG come from the germline V gene (reference sequence). The CDR3 length is 13 residues. V lost 3 bases and J lost 6; bases outside the gene matches: 7.

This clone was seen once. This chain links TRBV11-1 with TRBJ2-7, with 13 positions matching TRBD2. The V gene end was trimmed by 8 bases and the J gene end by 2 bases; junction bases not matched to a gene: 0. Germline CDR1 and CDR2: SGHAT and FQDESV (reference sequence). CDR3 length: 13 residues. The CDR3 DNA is TGTGCCAGCGGACTAGCGGGGGCCTACGAGCAGTACTTC. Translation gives CASGLAGAYEQYF.

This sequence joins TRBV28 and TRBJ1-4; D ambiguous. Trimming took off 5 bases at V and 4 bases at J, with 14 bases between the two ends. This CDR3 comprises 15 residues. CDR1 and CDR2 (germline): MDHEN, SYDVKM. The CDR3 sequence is CASSLFRLRNEKLFF. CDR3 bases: TGTGCCAGCAGTCTTTTCAGGTTGCGTAATGAAAAACTGTTTTTT.

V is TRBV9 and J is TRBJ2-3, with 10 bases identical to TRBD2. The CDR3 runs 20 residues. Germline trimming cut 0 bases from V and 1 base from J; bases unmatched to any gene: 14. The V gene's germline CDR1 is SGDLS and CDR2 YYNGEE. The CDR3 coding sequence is TGTGCCAGCAGCGTAGTGCCAGGGGAAGCGGGGGGGCCGGGCACAGATACGCAGTATTTT. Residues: CASSVVPGEAGGPGTDTQYF.

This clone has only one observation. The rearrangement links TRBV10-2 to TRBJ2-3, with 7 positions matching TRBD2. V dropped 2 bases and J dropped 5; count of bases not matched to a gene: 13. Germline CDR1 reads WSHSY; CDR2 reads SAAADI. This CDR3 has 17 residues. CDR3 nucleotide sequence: TGCGCCAGCAGTGAGAAGGGCGGGGGTGGTCGTATAGATACGCAGTATTTT. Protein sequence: CASSEKGGGGRIDTQYF.

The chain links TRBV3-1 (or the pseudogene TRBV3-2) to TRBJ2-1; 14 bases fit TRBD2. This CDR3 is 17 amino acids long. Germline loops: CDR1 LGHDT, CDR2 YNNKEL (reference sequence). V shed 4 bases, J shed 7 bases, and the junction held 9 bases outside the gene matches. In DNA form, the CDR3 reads TGTGCCAGCAGCCTCCGCCGACTAGCGGGGGGGGGAAATGAGCAGTTCTTC. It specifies CASSLRRLAGGGNEQFF.

The CDR3 DNA is TGCAGCGTTGAAGAGAACGGGGAAGTATATGGCTACACCTTC. It translates to CSVEENGEVYGYTF. This chain joins TRBV29-1 and TRBJ1-2; D remains unclear. V was shortened by 0 bases and J by 5 bases, with 13 bases between the two germline ends. This CDR3 has 14 residues. From germline, CDR1 is SQVTM and CDR2 ANQGSEA.